Each of the 10 T cell receptor beta chains below was sequenced from the same sample in a study of T cells in localized non-small cell lung cancer. Only in-frame clones appear in the TCRdb table, and some are missing; sequencing was by immunoSEQ multiplex PCR. The sample comprises tens of thousands of clones, 79% of which are singletons, and roughly 35% rests with the top ten. The source material was PBMCs, sampled before any cancer treatment. The receptor set was obtained from a woman aged 40-75 years with stage II squamous cell lung carcinoma.

The CDR3: CASSLGPLQETQYF. CDR3 DNA: TGTGCCAGCAGCTTAGGTCCGTTACAAGAGACCCAGTACTTC. The chain carries TRBV7-3 and TRBJ2-5; D not resolved. Trimming took 2 bases from V and 2 from J, leaving 9 bases between them. The CDR3 spans 14 residues. Germline CDR1 SGHTA, CDR2 FQGTGA.

This rearrangement joins TRBV4-3 to TRBJ2-7; 10 bases agree with TRBD2. This CDR3 is 17 amino acids long. Germline V CDR1 and CDR2: LGHNA, YSLEER. V shed 0 bases and J 3 bases; nucleotides not matched to a gene: 8. The CDR3 protein is CASSQDLVASGSYEQYF. Written as DNA, the CDR3 is TGCGCCAGCAGCCAAGACTTGGTAGCTAGCGGGAGCTACGAGCAGTACTTC.

CDR3 residues: CASSEGTARTGELFF. The CDR3 region has the DNA TGTGCCAGCAGTGAAGGGACCGCAAGGACCGGGGAGCTGTTTTTT. This sequence joins TRBV2 and TRBJ2-2; D unclear. The CDR3 extends over 15 amino acids. V was pared by 1 base and J by 5 bases, with 11 bases between. Germline CDR1 SNHLY, CDR2 FYNNEI.

This clone was seen a single time. This chain connects TRBV7-8 to TRBJ1-5; TRBD1 might be the D (5 bases). The CDR3 covers 16 residues. Trimming stripped 2 bases from V and 6 bases from J, with 17 bases between. Germline V lookup: CDR1 SGHVS, CDR2 FQNEAQ. CDR3 coding DNA: TGTGCCAGCAGCTTATGGGGGGGGATGGTCGGTCAGCCCCAGCATTTT. This translates into CASSLWGGMVGQPQHF.

J is TRBJ2-1 and V is TRBV5-1; 7 nucleotides align to TRBD2. V shed 1 base and J 6 bases; nucleotides not matched to a gene: 7. The germline V gene encodes CDR1 SGHRS and CDR2 YFSETQ. The CDR3 extends over 15 amino acids. The CDR3 sequence is CASSLFVSGGNEQFF. CDR3 nucleotide sequence: TGCGCCAGCAGCTTGTTCGTCTCGGGAGGCAATGAGCAGTTCTTC.

As for this clone: A far bigger clonotype differs at one base, so this is likely a read error. The chain has TRBV10-3 and TRBJ1-1; the match to TRBD1 covers 7 bases. With V trimmed by 6 bases and J by 1 base, 8 bases remained unmatched. This CDR3 comprises 15 residues. The germline CDR1 and CDR2 sequences are ENHRY and SYGVKD. This CDR3 reads CAISTGDSWNTEAFF. In DNA, the CDR3 is TGTGCCATCAGCACCGGGGACAGTTGGAACACTGAAGCTTTCTTT.

The rearrangement links TRBV28 to TRBJ2-1, with D maybe TRBD1 (6 bases). V lost 8 bases to trimming and J lost 6 bases, with 17 bases between them. The length of the CDR3 is 14 residues. Germline-derived CDR1 and CDR2 are MDHEN and SYDVKM. In DNA form, the CDR3 reads TGTGCCAGCGAGCCGACAGGAGGATTCAATGAGCAGTTCTTC. As protein: CASEPTGGFNEQFF. The full variable domain, rest sourced from reference TRBV28 and TRBJ2-1, is DVKVTQSSRYLVKRTGEKVFLECVQDMDHENMFWYRQDPGLGLRLIYFSYDVKMKEKGDIPEGYSVSREKKERFSLILESASTNQTSMYLCASEPTGGFNEQFFGPGTRLTVL.

The J gene is TRBJ2-1, the V gene TRBV7-9, with TRBD1 matching over 8 bases. From germline, CDR1 is SEHNR and CDR2 FQNEAQ (reference sequence). The J segment lost 5 bases and the V segment lost 7 bases, leaving 13 bases of the junction unmatched. This CDR3 region has 16 residues. The CDR3 bases are TGTGCCAGCATCAACGTCCGGACAGGGTTTAACAATGAGCAGTTCTTC. Protein product: CASINVRTGFNNEQFF.

The rearrangement uses TRBV18 and TRBJ2-3, with D perhaps TRBD1 (6 bases). V was trimmed by 5 bases and J by 0 bases, leaving 18 bases between them. Germline V gives CDR1 KGHSH, CDR2 LQKENI. This CDR3 is 17 amino acids long. The DNA for the CDR3 is TGTGCCAGCTCAACGTATTCTCTTACAGGGAGCACAGATACGCAGTATTTT. Its protein is CASSTYSLTGSTDTQYF.

The chain couples TRBV28 to TRBJ1-2; the match to TRBD1 covers 7 bases. Germline CDR1 is MDHEN and CDR2 is SYDVKM. The V and J ends lost 6 bases and 6 bases, in that order; junction bases with no gene match: 4. This CDR3 has 12 amino acids. CDR3 residues: CASRTGMDGYTF. CDR3 nucleotide sequence: TGTGCCAGCAGGACAGGGATGGATGGCTACACCTTC.